This TCR beta chain was captured in a study of T cells after yellow fever vaccination. The ends lost 4 bases at V and 8 bases at J; junction bases unmatched: 3. The CDR3 length is 13 residues. Germline CDR1 is SGHTA and CDR2 is FQGNSA. Study-level points and caveats: Clonotypes found in both CD4 and CD8 compartments made up a small share.

This clonotype turned up a few times. The antigen is not known. 5'RACE template switching added a universal primer site and UMIs to TCR cDNA. A single record per CDR3 protein comes from TCRdb applying MiXCR to the 5' RACE reads. The data contain approximately 150,000 distinct CDR3 sequences, roughly 6.4% of them seen just once; the ten biggest clones take up nearly 3%. This specimen was CD4+ T cells sorted from PBMCs, taken on the day of the first yellow fever vaccination. The rearrangement uses TRBV7-2 and TRBJ2-4, with 9 positions matching TRBD1. This receptor was taken from a man aged 18 to 35 who received the YFV17D yellow fever vaccine. Written as DNA, the CDR3 is TGTGCCAGCAGCTCCCGACAGGGGGACATTCAGTACTTC. Translating it yields CASSSRQGDIQYF.